This T cell receptor (beta chain) was captured by sequencing in a study of blood T cell repertoires in COVID-19. Repertoires were generated with immunoSEQ multiplex PCR, while TCRdb's copy carries only in-frame clones and drops some. This sample has under 95,000 clones; just over 85% occur once, and the top ten carry over 4.5%. The clonotype originates from a human donor in a cohort sampled during active COVID-19. Sequencing used peripheral blood.

The CDR3 is CASSFGQSQETQYF. The CDR3 region has the DNA TGTGCCAGCAGTTTCGGACAGTCCCAAGAGACCCAGTACTTC. The chain combines TRBV27 with TRBJ2-5, with a tentative D call TRBD1 (6 bases). This CDR3 has 14 residues. V dropped 3 bases and J dropped 1 base, with 9 bases sitting between them. Germline assignment: CDR1 MNHEY and CDR2 SMNVEV (reference sequence).